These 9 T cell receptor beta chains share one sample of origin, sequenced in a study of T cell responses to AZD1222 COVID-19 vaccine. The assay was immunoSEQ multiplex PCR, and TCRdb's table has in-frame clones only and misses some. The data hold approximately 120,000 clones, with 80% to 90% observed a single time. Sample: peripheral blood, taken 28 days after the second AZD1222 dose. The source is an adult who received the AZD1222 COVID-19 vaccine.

As DNA, the CDR3 is TGTGCCAGCAGTGGGGGGGCTAAAGCGGATACGCAGTATTTT. It translates to CASSGGAKADTQYF. The chain couples TRBV28 to TRBJ2-3, with D maybe TRBD2 (7 bases). Trimming cost V 5 bases and J 6 bases, with 15 bases left between them. Germline V gene data show CDR1 as MDHEN and CDR2 as SYDVKM. The CDR3 has 14 amino acids.

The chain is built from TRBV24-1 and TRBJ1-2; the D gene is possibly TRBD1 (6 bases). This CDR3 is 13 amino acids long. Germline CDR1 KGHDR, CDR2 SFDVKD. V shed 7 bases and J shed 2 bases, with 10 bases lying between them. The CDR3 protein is CATREGGNYGYTF. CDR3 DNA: TGTGCCACCAGAGAGGGGGGGAACTATGGCTACACCTTC.

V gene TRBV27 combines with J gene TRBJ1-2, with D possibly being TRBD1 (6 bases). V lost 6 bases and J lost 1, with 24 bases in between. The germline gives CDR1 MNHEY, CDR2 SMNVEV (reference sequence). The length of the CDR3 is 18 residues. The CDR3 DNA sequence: TGTGCCAGCAGCTTTCGGGGGCAGGGCTTCTCCCTTAACTATGGCTACACCTTC. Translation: CASSFRGQGFSLNYGYTF.

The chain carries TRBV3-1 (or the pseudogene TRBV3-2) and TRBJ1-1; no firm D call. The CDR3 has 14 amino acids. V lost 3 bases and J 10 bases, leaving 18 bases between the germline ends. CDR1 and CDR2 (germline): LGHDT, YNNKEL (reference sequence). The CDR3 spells CASSQNPLFEGAFF. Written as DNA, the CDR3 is TGTGCCAGCAGCCAGAATCCGCTTTTTGAGGGAGCTTTCTTT.

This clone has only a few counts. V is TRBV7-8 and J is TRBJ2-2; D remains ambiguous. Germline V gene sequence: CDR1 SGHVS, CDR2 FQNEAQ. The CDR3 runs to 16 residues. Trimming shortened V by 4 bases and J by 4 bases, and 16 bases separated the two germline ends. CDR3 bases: TGTGCCAGCAGCTCGCGGCCATCGTTTAGCACCGGGGAGCTGTTTTTT. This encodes CASSSRPSFSTGELFF.

CDR3 sequence reads: CAISEDRDQPQHF. The CDR3, as DNA: TGTGCCATCAGTGAAGACAGGGATCAGCCCCAGCATTTT. V and J are TRBV10-3 and TRBJ1-5; 7 positions agree with TRBD1. CDR3 size: 13 residues. CDR1 ENHRY and CDR2 SYGVKD come from the germline V gene. With V trimmed by 3 bases and J by 5 bases, 1 base remained unmatched.

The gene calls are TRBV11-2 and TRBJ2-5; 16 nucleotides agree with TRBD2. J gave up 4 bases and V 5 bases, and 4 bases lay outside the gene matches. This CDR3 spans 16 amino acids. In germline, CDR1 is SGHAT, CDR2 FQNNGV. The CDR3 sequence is CASSLGTSGRVETQYF. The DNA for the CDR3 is TGTGCCAGCAGCCTCGGGACTAGCGGGAGGGTAGAGACCCAGTACTTC.

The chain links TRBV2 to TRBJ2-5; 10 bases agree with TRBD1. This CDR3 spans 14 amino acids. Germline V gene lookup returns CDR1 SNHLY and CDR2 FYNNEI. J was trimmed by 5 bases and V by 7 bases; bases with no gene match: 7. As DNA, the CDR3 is TGTGCCAGCAAAAGACAGGGGGCTTGGGAGACCCAGTACTTC. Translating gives CASKRQGAWETQYF.

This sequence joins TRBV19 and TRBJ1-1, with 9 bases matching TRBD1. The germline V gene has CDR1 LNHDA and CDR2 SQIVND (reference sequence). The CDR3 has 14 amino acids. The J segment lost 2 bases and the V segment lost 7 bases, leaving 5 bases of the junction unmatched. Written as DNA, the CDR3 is TGTGCCAGTACCCGACAGGGGGAAAACACTGAAGCTTTCTTT. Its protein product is CASTRQGENTEAFF.